A selection of T cell receptor beta chains follows, all from one sample in a study of lymphopenia after photon versus proton radiotherapy. Here immunoSEQ multiplex PCR was the method, and the copy in TCRdb shows in-frame clones only, minus some. The table lists 65,000 or so clones, approximately 86% of them singletons, with more than 10% in the top ten. Specimen: peripheral blood, collected from a patient treated with proton-based radiotherapy. These receptors originate from a man aged 80 or over with esophageal cancer. The CDR3 runs from the conserved cysteine through the conserved F or W. A D gene is named only where the DNA matches it firmly. The size field is filled for only some rows; it gives once, few, many or a size class.

clone size,D gene,V gene,J gene,CDR3 protein,CDR3 DNA
NA,NA,TRBV5-5,TRBJ2-2,CASSLDETGTPITGELFF,TGTGCCAGCAGCCTGGATGAAACCGGGACACCCATTACCGGGGAGCTGTTTTTT
NA,NA,TRBV7-8,TRBJ1-1,CASSAIDRPYTEAFF,TGTGCCAGCAGCGCTATCGACAGACCGTACACTGAAGCTTTCTTT
once,TRBD1,TRBV18,TRBJ1-3,CASSPPGTAYPSGNTIYF,TGTGCCAGCTCACCACCCGGGACAGCATATCCCTCTGGAAACACCATATATTTT
NA,NA,TRBV5-1,TRBJ2-5,CASRQNRASPETQYF,TGCGCCAGCAGGCAAAACAGAGCTTCGCCGGAGACCCAGTACTTC
once,NA,TRBV12-5,TRBJ2-2,CASAVSGGNTGELFF,TGTGCTAGTGCCGTCTCCGGCGGGAACACCGGGGAGCTGTTTTTT
NA,NA,TRBV5-1,TRBJ2-3,CASSPPGTDTQYF,TGCGCCAGCAGCCCTCCCGGCACAGATACGCAGTATTTT
NA,TRBD2,TRBV27,TRBJ2-1,CASSTGLAGVIDEQFF,TGTGCCAGCAGTACAGGACTAGCGGGGGTGATCGATGAGCAGTTCTTC
NA,NA,TRBV7-8,TRBJ2-7,CASSFEFYEQYF,TGTGCCAGCAGCTTTGAGTTCTACGAGCAGTACTTC
NA,NA,TRBV6-5,TRBJ2-7,CASSYSQGNREQYF,TGTGCCAGCAGTTACTCGCAGGGGAACAGGGAGCAGTACTTC
NA,TRBD2,TRBV5-4,TRBJ2-3,CASSSGGGLAGVGDTQYF,TGTGCCAGCAGCTCCGGGGGGGGACTGGCGGGAGTTGGAGATACGCAGTATTTT
NA,TRBD2,TRBV18,TRBJ2-7,CASSPGLGDEQYF,TGTGCCAGCTCACCGGGACTAGGTGACGAGCAGTACTTC
NA,NA,TRBV19,TRBJ2-3,CASSILGGSTDTQYF,TGTGCCAGTAGTATATTGGGGGGTAGCACAGATACGCAGTATTTT
NA,NA,TRBV7-9,TRBJ2-3,CASSFGGASTDTQYF,TGTGCCAGCAGCTTTGGAGGGGCTAGCACAGATACGCAGTATTTT
once,NA,TRBV7-9,TRBJ1-4,CASSLARGEGEKLFF,TGTGCCAGCAGCTTAGCGCGGGGGGAAGGGGAAAAACTGTTTTTT
NA,NA,TRBV11-2,TRBJ2-3,CASSFRLARSTDTQYF,TGTGCCAGCAGCTTCCGCCTAGCCCGTAGCACAGATACGCAGTATTTT
NA,NA,TRBV12-5,TRBJ1-1,CASGWRREAFF,TGTGCTAGTGGTTGGAGGCGTGAAGCTTTCTTT
NA,TRBD1,TRBV6-6,TRBJ1-2,CASSQGQSYYGYTF,TGTGCCAGCAGCCAGGGACAGAGTTACTATGGCTACACCTTC
NA,NA,TRBV23-1,TRBJ1-1,CASSHSGNTGHGGNTEAFF,TGCGCCAGCAGTCACTCGGGAAACACGGGACACGGAGGGAACACTGAAGCTTTCTTT
once,NA,TRBV27,TRBJ2-5,CASSLGETQYF,TGTGCCAGCAGTTTGGGTGAGACCCAGTACTTC
NA,TRBD2,TRBV18,TRBJ2-1,CASSPPAGGLNEQFF,TGTGCCAGCTCACCACCGGCGGGAGGGCTCAATGAGCAGTTCTTC
once,TRBD2,TRBV5-4,TRBJ2-3,CASSLPTSGSADTQYF,TGTGCCAGCAGCTTACCGACTAGCGGGAGCGCAGATACGCAGTATTTT
NA,NA,TRBV5-6,TRBJ2-6,CASSLAEQGTSGANVLTF,TGTGCCAGCAGCTTGGCGGAACAGGGAACCTCTGGGGCCAACGTCCTGACTTTC
NA,NA,TRBV7-2,TRBJ1-2,CASSYQGYGYTF,TGTGCCAGCAGCTACCAGGGCTATGGCTACACCTTC
NA,NA,TRBV7-9,TRBJ2-1,CASSRTRNEQFF,TGTGCCAGCAGCCGAACTAGAAATGAGCAGTTCTTC
NA,NA,TRBV4-3,TRBJ1-2,CASSQDPGREANYGYTF,TGCGCCAGCAGCCAAGATCCGGGCAGGGAAGCTAACTATGGCTACACCTTC
NA,NA,TRBV11-2,TRBJ2-1,CASSLVGTRDNEQFF,TGTGCCAGCAGCTTAGTGGGGACGAGGGACAATGAGCAGTTCTTC
NA,NA,TRBV19,TRBJ2-2,CASSILGRGTGELFF,TGTGCCAGTAGTATACTCGGGAGAGGAACCGGGGAGCTGTTTTTT
few,TRBD2,TRBV27,TRBJ2-1,CASSPYTTSGPYNEQFF,TGTGCCAGCAGTCCCTACACTACTAGCGGTCCTTACAATGAGCAGTTCTTC
NA,TRBD1,TRBV10-3,TRBJ1-1,CAISPTGGRTEAFF,TGTGCCATCAGCCCGACAGGGGGCCGGACTGAAGCTTTCTTT
few,TRBD2,TRBV7-9,TRBJ2-2,CASSFLAGVRPNTGELFF,TGTGCCAGCAGCTTCCTAGCGGGGGTACGACCGAACACCGGGGAGCTGTTTTTT
NA,NA,TRBV7-2,TRBJ1-5,CASSLSGARRPQHF,TGTGCCAGCAGCTTATCAGGGGCCCGACGGCCCCAGCATTTT
NA,NA,TRBV4-3,TRBJ2-1,CASSPPGNGKYEQFF,TGCGCCAGCAGCCCCCCGGGAAACGGGAAATATGAGCAGTTCTTC
NA,NA,TRBV4-3,TRBJ1-3,CASSQLRGSGNTIYF,TGCGCCAGCAGCCAATTGCGAGGTTCTGGAAACACCATATATTTT
NA,NA,TRBV6-1,TRBJ2-3,CASREGTNTDTQYF,TGTGCCAGCAGGGAGGGGACAAACACAGATACGCAGTATTTT
NA,NA,TRBV29-1,TRBJ2-3,CSPGEGGTDTQYF,TGCAGCCCGGGGGAGGGGGGCACAGATACGCAGTATTTT
NA,NA,TRBV6-1,TRBJ1-4,CASTTRDTREKLFF,TGTGCCAGTACCACCCGGGACACTCGGGAAAAACTGTTTTTT
NA,NA,TRBV21-1,TRBJ1-2,CASSKALRRTIRDGYTF,TGTGCCAGCAGCAAAGCGCTGAGGCGGACCATTAGGGATGGCTACACCTTC
NA,NA,TRBV5-6,TRBJ1-4,CASSGGRVGEKLFF,TGTGCCAGCAGCGGGGGCAGGGTGGGAGAAAAACTGTTTTTT
once,NA,TRBV7-9,TRBJ1-3,CASSSEGNTIYF,TGTGCCAGCAGCTCAGAGGGAAACACCATATATTTT
NA,TRBD2,TRBV11-3,TRBJ2-3,CASSMGLAESTDTQYF,TGTGCCAGCAGCATGGGACTAGCGGAAAGCACAGATACGCAGTATTTT
NA,NA,TRBV6-6,TRBJ1-2,CASSDPSYGYTF,TGTGCCAGCAGTGACCCCAGCTATGGCTACACCTTC
NA,NA,TRBV4-1,TRBJ2-2,CASSQPDGTPNTGELFF,TGCGCCAGCAGCCAACCCGATGGGACACCGAACACCGGGGAGCTGTTTTTT
NA,NA,TRBV7-2,TRBJ2-2,CASSLTASNTGELFF,TGTGCCAGCAGCCTGACAGCTTCGAACACCGGGGAGCTGTTTTTT
NA,NA,TRBV7-9,TRBJ2-5,CASSLVGETQYF,TGTGCCAGCAGCTTAGTCGGGGAGACCCAGTACTTC
NA,NA,TRBV6-6,TRBJ1-5,CASSSGQDQPQHF,TGTGCCAGCAGTTCAGGGCAGGATCAGCCCCAGCATTTT
NA,NA,TRBV5-1,TRBJ2-7,CASSLGGQSFYEQYF,TGCGCCAGCAGCTTGGGAGGGCAGTCCTTCTACGAGCAGTACTTC
NA,TRBD2,TRBV5-4,TRBJ2-7,CASSWGLARTYEQYF,TGTGCCAGCAGCTGGGGACTAGCGCGAACCTACGAGCAGTACTTC
NA,TRBD1,TRBV30,TRBJ1-2,CAWGRDSIFYGYTF,TGTGCCTGGGGCCGGGACAGCATCTTTTATGGCTACACCTTC
NA,NA,TRBV19,TRBJ1-1,CASRDLNTEAFF,TGTGCCAGTAGGGATCTGAACACTGAAGCTTTCTTT
NA,NA,TRBV14,TRBJ2-2,CASSQDLGGTGELFF,TGTGCCAGCAGCCAAGATCTTGGGGGCACCGGGGAGCTGTTTTTT
NA,NA,TRBV11-2,TRBJ2-2,CASSILRDTGELFF,TGTGCCAGCAGCATCCTCCGGGACACCGGGGAGCTGTTTTTT
NA,NA,TRBV30,TRBJ2-3,CATTGITDTQYF,TGTGCCACGACAGGTATAACAGATACGCAGTATTTT